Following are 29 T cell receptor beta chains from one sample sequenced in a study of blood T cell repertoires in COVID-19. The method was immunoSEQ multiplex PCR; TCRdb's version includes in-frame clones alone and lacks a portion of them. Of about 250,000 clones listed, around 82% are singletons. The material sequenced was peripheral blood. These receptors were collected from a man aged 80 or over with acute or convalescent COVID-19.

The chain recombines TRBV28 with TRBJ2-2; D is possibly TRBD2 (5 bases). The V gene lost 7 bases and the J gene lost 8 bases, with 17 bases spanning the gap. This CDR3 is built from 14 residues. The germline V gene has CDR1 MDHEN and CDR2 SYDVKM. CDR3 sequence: CASILSGRNGELFF. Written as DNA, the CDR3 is TGTGCCAGCATTTTGAGCGGCCGAAATGGGGAGCTGTTTTTT. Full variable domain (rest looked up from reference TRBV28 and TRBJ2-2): DVKVTQSSRYLVKRTGEKVFLECVQDMDHENMFWYRQDPGLGLRLIYFSYDVKMKEKGDIPEGYSVSREKKERFSLILESASTNQTSMYLCASILSGRNGELFFGEGSRLTVL.

CDR3 nucleotide sequence: TGTGCCAGCAGCTTAGAGGAGGGGCCTGGAAACACCATATATTTT. It specifies CASSLEEGPGNTIYF. This sequence joins TRBV7-2 and TRBJ1-3; tentatively, D is TRBD1 (5 bases). The CDR3 is 15 amino acids. V was clipped by 1 base and J by 2 bases, with 9 bases between them. Per germline, CDR1 SGHTA and CDR2 FQGNSA.

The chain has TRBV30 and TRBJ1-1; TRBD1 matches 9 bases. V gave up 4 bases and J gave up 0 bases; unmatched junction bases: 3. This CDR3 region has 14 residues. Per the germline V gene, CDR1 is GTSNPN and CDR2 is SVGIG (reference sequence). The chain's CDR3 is CAWTGDRVNTEAFF. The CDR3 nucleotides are TGTGCCTGGACCGGGGACAGGGTGAACACTGAAGCTTTCTTT.

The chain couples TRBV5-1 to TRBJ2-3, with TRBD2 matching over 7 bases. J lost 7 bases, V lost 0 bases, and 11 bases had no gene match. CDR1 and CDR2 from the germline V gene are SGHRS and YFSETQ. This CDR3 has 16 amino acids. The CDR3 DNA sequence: TGCGCCAGCAGCTTGGAGAGCGGGAATAGGGGAAATACGCAGTATTTT. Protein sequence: CASSLESGNRGNTQYF.

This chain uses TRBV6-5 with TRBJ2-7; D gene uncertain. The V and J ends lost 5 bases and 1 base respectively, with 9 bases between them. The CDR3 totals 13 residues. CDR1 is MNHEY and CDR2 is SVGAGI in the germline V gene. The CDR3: CASSTGFSYEQYF. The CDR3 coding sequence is TGTGCCAGCAGTACCGGGTTTTCCTACGAGCAGTACTTC.

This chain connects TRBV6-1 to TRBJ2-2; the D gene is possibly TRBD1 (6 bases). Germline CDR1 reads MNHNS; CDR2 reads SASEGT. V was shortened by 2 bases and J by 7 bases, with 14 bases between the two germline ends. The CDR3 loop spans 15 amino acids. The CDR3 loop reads CASSEIVGADGELFF. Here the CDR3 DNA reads TGTGCCAGCAGTGAAATTGTGGGGGCTGACGGGGAGCTGTTTTTT.

CDR3 bases: TGTGCCAGCAGCGTCACCGACTGGTTCACAGATACGCAGTATTTT. Encoded protein: CASSVTDWFTDTQYF. V is TRBV9 and J is TRBJ2-3, with D unclear. The germline gives CDR1 SGDLS, CDR2 YYNGEE. CDR3 length: 15 amino acids. Trimming pared 2 bases from V and 2 bases from J, leaving 12 bases between.

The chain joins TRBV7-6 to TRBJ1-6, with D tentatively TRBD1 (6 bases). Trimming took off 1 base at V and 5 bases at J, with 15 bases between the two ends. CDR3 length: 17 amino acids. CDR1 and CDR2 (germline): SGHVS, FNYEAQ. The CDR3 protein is CASSLVPLDSNNSPLHF. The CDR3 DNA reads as TGTGCCAGCAGCTTAGTGCCCCTGGACAGTAATAATTCACCCCTCCACTTT.

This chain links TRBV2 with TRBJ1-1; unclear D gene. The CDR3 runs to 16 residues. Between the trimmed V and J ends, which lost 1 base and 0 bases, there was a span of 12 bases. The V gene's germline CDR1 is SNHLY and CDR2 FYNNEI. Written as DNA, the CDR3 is TGTGCCAGCAGTGAAGGCTATGGAGCCATGAACACTGAAGCTTTCTTT. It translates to CASSEGYGAMNTEAFF.

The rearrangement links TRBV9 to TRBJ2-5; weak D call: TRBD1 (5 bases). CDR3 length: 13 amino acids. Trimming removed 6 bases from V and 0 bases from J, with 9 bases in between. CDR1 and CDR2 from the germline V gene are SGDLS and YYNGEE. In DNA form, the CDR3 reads TGTGCCAGCAACCCAGGGAACCAAGAGACCCAGTACTTC. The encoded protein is CASNPGNQETQYF.

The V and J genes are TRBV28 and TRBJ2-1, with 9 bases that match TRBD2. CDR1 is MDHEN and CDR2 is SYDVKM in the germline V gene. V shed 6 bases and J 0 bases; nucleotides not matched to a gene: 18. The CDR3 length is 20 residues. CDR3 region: CASRTQAGGPSILSYNEQFF. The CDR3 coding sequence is TGTGCCAGCAGAACTCAAGCGGGAGGACCTTCGATCCTCTCCTACAATGAGCAGTTCTTC. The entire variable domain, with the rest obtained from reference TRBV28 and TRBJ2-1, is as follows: DVKVTQSSRYLVKRTGEKVFLECVQDMDHENMFWYRQDPGLGLRLIYFSYDVKMKEKGDIPEGYSVSREKKERFSLILESASTNQTSMYLCASRTQAGGPSILSYNEQFFGPGTRLTVL.

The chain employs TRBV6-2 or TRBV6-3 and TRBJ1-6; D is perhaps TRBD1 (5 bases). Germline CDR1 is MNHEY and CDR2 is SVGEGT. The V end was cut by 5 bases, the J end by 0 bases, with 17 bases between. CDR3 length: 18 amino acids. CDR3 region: CASSARLGGGSYNSPLHF. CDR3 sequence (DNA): TGTGCCAGCAGTGCGAGGCTTGGGGGAGGCTCCTATAATTCACCCCTCCACTTT.

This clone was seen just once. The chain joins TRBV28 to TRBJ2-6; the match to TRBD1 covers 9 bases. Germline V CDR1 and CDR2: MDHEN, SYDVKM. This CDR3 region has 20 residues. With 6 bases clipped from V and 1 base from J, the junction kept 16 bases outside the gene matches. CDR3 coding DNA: TGTGCCAGCAGCTTCTCAACTGGGAGACAGGGGGGATCTGGGGCCAACGTCCTGACTTTC. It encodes CASSFSTGRQGGSGANVLTF. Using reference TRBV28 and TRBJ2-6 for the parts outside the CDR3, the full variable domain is DVKVTQSSRYLVKRTGEKVFLECVQDMDHENMFWYRQDPGLGLRLIYFSYDVKMKEKGDIPEGYSVSREKKERFSLILESASTNQTSMYLCASSFSTGRQGGSGANVLTFGAGSRLTVL.

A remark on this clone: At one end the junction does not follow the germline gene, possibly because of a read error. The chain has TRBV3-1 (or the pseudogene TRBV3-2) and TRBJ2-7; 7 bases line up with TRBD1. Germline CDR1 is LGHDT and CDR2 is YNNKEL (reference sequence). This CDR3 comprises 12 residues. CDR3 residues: CASGHTGDEQYF. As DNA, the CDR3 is TGTGCCAGCGGCCACACAGGGGACGAGCAGTACTTC.

CDR3 loop: CASSVDRADREQYF. DNA for the CDR3: TGTGCCAGCAGCGTAGACAGGGCCGATCGGGAGCAGTACTTC. The genes are TRBV9 and TRBJ2-7; tentatively, D is TRBD1 (6 bases). Germline assignment: CDR1 SGDLS and CDR2 YYNGEE. Between the trimmed V and J ends, which lost 0 bases and 7 bases, there was a span of 14 bases. The length of the CDR3 is 14 residues.

Here the CDR3 reads CASSLSGMALGTQYF. In DNA form, the CDR3 reads TGTGCCAGCAGTTTAAGCGGGATGGCTTTGGGGACCCAGTACTTC. The chain recombines TRBV28 with TRBJ2-5, with 7 nucleotides matching TRBD2. The germline CDR1 and CDR2 sequences are MDHEN and SYDVKM. This CDR3 contains 15 residues. V dropped 2 bases and J dropped 7; count of bases not matched to a gene: 10.

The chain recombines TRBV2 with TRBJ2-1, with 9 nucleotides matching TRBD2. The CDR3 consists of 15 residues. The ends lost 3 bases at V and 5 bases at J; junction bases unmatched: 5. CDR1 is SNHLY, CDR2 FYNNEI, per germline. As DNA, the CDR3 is TGTGCCAGCAGTGAGCGACTAGCGGCAAACAATGAGCAGTTCTTC. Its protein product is CASSERLAANNEQFF.

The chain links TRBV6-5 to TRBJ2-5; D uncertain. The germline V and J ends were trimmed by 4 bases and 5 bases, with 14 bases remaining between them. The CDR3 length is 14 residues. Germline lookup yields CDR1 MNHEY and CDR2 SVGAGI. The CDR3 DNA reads TGTGCCAGCAGTTCCCCGACTCGGCGGGAGACCCAGTACTTC. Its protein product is CASSSPTRRETQYF.

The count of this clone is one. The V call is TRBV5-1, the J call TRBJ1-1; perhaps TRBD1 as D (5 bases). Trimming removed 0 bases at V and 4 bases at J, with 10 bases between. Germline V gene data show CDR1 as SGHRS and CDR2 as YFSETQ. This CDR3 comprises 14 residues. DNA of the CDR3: TGCGCCAGCAGCTTGGAGGGAGGGACCACTGAAGCTTTCTTT. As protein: CASSLEGGTTEAFF.

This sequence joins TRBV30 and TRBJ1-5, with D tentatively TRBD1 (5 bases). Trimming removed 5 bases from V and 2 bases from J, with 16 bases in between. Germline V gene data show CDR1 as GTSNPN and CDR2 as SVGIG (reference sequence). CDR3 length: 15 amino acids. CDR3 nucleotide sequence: TGTGCCTGGTCCTTGGGGGGGGTCCGCAATCAGCCCCAGCATTTT. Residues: CAWSLGGVRNQPQHF.

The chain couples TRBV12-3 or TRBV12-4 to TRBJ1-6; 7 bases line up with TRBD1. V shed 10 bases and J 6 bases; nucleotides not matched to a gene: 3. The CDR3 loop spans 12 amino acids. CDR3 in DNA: TGTGCCACGGGACAGATTAATTCACCCCTCCACTTT. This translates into CATGQINSPLHF.

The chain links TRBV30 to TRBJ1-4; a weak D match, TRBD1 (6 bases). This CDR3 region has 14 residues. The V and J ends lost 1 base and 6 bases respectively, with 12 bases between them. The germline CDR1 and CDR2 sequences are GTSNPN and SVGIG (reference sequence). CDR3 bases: TGTGCCTGGAGTGGGTGGGGGCGCGATGAAAAACTGTTTTTT. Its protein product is CAWSGWGRDEKLFF.

CDR3 nucleotide sequence: TGTGCCAGCAGTTCAGTAGCGGATGGTCAGCCCCAGCATTTT. Its protein is CASSSVADGQPQHF. This rearrangement joins TRBV5-5 to TRBJ1-5; D is uncertain. Germline V gene sequence: CDR1 SGHKS, CDR2 YYEKEE (reference sequence). This CDR3 contains 14 residues. V lost 5 bases and J lost 6, with 15 bases in between.

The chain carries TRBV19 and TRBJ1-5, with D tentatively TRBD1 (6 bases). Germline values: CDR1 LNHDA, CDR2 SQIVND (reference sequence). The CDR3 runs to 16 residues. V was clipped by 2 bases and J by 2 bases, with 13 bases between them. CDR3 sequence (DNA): TGTGCCAGTAGTATATCACAGGGTGGTGGCAATCAGCCCCAGCATTTT. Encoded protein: CASSISQGGGNQPQHF.

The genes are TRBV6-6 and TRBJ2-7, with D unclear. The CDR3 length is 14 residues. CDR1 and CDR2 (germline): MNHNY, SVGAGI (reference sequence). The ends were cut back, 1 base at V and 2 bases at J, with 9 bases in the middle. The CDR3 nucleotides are TGTGCCAGCAGTTACTTTGGAGAGACCTACGAGCAGTACTTC. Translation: CASSYFGETYEQYF.

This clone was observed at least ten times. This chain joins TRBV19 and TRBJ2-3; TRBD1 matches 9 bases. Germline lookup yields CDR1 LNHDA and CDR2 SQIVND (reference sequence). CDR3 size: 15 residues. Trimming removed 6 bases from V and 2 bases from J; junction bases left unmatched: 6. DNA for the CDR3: TGTGCCAGTAGACCGGGACAGGGAACCACAGATACGCAGTATTTT. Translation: CASRPGQGTTDTQYF.

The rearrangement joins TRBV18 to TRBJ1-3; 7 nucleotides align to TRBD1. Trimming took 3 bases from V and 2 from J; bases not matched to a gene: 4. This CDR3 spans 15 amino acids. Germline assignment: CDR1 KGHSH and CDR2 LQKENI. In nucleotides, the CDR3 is TGTGCCAGCTCACCGGCGACAGGGCCTGGAAACACCATATATTTT. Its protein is CASSPATGPGNTIYF.

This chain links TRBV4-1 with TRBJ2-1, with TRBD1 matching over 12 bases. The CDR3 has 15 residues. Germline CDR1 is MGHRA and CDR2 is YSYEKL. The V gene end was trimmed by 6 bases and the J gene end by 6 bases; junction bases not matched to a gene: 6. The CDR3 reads CASRGTGGAGNEQFF. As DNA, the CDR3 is TGCGCCAGCAGAGGGACAGGGGGCGCTGGCAATGAGCAGTTCTTC.

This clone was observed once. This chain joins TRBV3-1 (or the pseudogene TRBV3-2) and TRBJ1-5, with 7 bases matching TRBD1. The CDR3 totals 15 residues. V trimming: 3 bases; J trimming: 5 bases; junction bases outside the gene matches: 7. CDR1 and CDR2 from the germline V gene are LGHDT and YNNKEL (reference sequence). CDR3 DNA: TGTGCCAGCAGCCAGTCAGGGGGTGTCTATCAGCCCCAGCATTTT. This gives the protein CASSQSGGVYQPQHF.